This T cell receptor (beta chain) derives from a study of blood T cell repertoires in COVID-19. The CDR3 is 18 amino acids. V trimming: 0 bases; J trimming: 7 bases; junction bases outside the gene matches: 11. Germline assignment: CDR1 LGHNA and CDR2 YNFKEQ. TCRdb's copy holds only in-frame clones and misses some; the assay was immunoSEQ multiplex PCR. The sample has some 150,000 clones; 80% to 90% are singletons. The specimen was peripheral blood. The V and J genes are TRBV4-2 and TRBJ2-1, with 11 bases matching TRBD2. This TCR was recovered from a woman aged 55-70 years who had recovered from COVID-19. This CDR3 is CASSQDPHSGGALNEQFF. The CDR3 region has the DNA TGTGCCAGCAGCCAAGATCCGCATAGCGGGGGGGCCCTAAATGAGCAGTTCTTC.